The 24 T cell receptor beta chains given below trace back to one sample, sequenced in a study of regulatory and conventional T cells in RAG deficiency. The sorted conventional CD4+ T cells were CD25-low and CD127-high, with genomic DNA sequenced. Clones were sequenced by immunoSEQ multiplex PCR, and TCRdb holds only the in-frame ones, with some missing. The table includes 10,000 to 15,000 clones, 93% detected once. This same sample was also taken into another study, of regulatory T cells. Turning to that study: Primers: 52 TRBV forward and 13 TRBJ reverse.

Sequencing was carried out using CD4+ effector T cells sorted from blood. These receptors were collected from a human donor in good health.

This clone was found once. The chain joins TRBV10-2 to TRBJ2-3; unclear D gene. Germline CDR1 reads WSHSY; CDR2 reads SAAADI. The CDR3 runs 11 residues. Trimming pared 6 bases from V and 3 bases from J, leaving 4 bases between. DNA for the CDR3: TGCGCCAGCAGGGAGACAGATACGCAGTATTTT. As protein: CASRETDTQYF.

The V gene is TRBV29-1, the J gene TRBJ1-4; no reliable D call. Per germline, CDR1 SQVTM and CDR2 ANQGSEA. This CDR3 is 13 amino acids long. V shed 4 bases and J shed 0 bases, with 6 bases lying between them. CDR3 sequence (DNA): TGCAGCGTTGTGGCACCAACTAATGAAAAACTGTTTTTT. Residues: CSVVAPTNEKLFF.

This chain joins TRBV4-1 and TRBJ2-7; D unresolved. Trimming took off 2 bases at V and 0 bases at J, with 23 bases between the two ends. CDR3 length equals 19 residues. CDR1 is MGHRA, CDR2 YSYEKL, per germline. The DNA for the CDR3 is TGCGCCAGCAGCCAACGCCTTCCCGGAAGGGTCGAGGTCTCCTACGAGCAGTACTTC. This translates into CASSQRLPGRVEVSYEQYF.

The CDR3 DNA reads TGTGCCACCAGCTCCTCGGGACAGGGTAACTACACCTTC. It is translated as CATSSSGQGNYTF. V is TRBV15 and J is TRBJ1-2; the match to TRBD1 covers 9 bases. V was pared by 5 bases and J by 10 bases, with 8 bases of the junction left unmatched. CDR1 is LNHNV and CDR2 is YYDKDF in the germline V gene (reference sequence). There are 13 residues in the CDR3.

This chain connects TRBV25-1 to TRBJ2-6, with D possibly TRBD2 on 5 matching bases. V dropped 5 bases and J dropped 2 bases, with 7 bases sitting between them. Germline V CDR1 and CDR2: MGHDK, SYGVNS. The CDR3 length is 14 residues. CDR3 amino acids: CASSYGAGANVLTF. In DNA, the CDR3 is TGTGCCAGCAGTTACGGGGCTGGGGCCAACGTCCTGACTTTC. Drawing the rest from reference TRBV25-1 and TRBJ2-6, the complete variable domain is EADIYQTPRYLVIGTGKKITLECSQTMGHDKMYWYQQDPGMELHLIHYSYGVNSTEKGDLSSESTVSRIRTEHFPLTLESARPSHTSQYLCASSYGAGANVLTFGAGSRLTVL.

This chain uses TRBV30 with TRBJ1-2; D possibly corresponds to TRBD1 (5 bases). Looked up from germline, CDR1 is GTSNPN and CDR2 is SVGIG (reference sequence). V gave up 0 bases and J gave up 2 bases, with 16 bases separating them. The CDR3 covers 16 residues. The CDR3 DNA follows: TGTGCCTGGAGTGTACCCAAAAAGACAGTCAACTATGGCTACACCTTC. It specifies CAWSVPKKTVNYGYTF. The variable domain in full, completed from reference TRBV30 and TRBJ1-2, reads SQTIHQWPATLVQPVGSPLSLECTVEGTSNPNLYWYRQAAGRGLQLLFYSVGIGQISSEVPQNLSASRPQDRQFILSSKKLLLSDSGFYLCAWSVPKKTVNYGYTFGSGTRLTVV.

The chain employs TRBV4-1 and TRBJ2-3; D call uncertain. V was pared by 3 bases and J by 6 bases, with 22 bases between. This CDR3 spans 17 amino acids. Germline CDR1 MGHRA, CDR2 YSYEKL. DNA of the CDR3: TGCGCCAGCAGCCACGCCGAAGTTGGGGTCCCTCGGGATACGCAGTATTTT. Encoded protein: CASSHAEVGVPRDTQYF.

V is TRBV5-1 and J is TRBJ1-5; a possible D gene is TRBD1 (6 bases). CDR1 is SGHRS and CDR2 is YFSETQ in the germline V gene. This CDR3 spans 14 amino acids. Trimming took off 0 bases at V and 11 bases at J, with 15 bases between the two ends. The CDR3, as DNA: TGCGCCAGCAGCTTGGAAGGTGGGACAAAGGCCCAGCATTTT. This sequence encodes CASSLEGGTKAQHF.

As DNA, the CDR3 is TGTGCCAGCAGCTTAGTCCGACCGTCGAATTCACCCCTCCACTTT. Translation gives CASSLVRPSNSPLHF. This chain joins TRBV7-3 and TRBJ1-6, with D unresolved. The CDR3 runs 15 residues. From germline, CDR1 is SGHTA and CDR2 FQGTGA. Trimming took 2 bases from V and 7 from J, leaving 12 bases between them. Together with reference TRBV7-3 and TRBJ1-6, the CDR3 gives the full variable domain: GAGVSQTPSNKVTEKGKYVELRCDPISGHTALYWYRQSLGQGPEFLIYFQGTGAADDSGLPNDRFFAVRPEGSVSTLKIQRTERGDSAVYLCASSLVRPSNSPLHFGNGTRLTVT.

The gene calls are TRBV5-1 and TRBJ1-1, with a tentative D call TRBD1 (5 bases). The germline V gene encodes CDR1 SGHRS and CDR2 YFSETQ. The CDR3 is 15 amino acids. Trimming removed 4 bases at V and 0 bases at J, with 13 bases between. The CDR3: CASSIDLQVNTEAFF. CDR3 DNA: TGCGCCAGCAGCATCGACCTACAGGTGAACACTGAAGCTTTCTTT.

The genes are TRBV9 and TRBJ1-6; D is unresolved. CDR1 and CDR2 from the germline V gene are SGDLS and YYNGEE. V dropped 3 bases and J dropped 7 bases, with 11 bases sitting between them. CDR3 size: 14 residues. The CDR3 reads CASSAGPENSPLHF. The CDR3 coding sequence is TGTGCCAGCAGCGCCGGGCCTGAGAATTCACCCCTCCACTTT.

The chain links TRBV5-1 to TRBJ1-1; 8 nucleotides match TRBD1. After removal of 2 bases from V and 4 bases from J, the junction contained 13 bases not matched to a gene. The CDR3 is 17 residues long. Germline V CDR1 and CDR2: SGHRS, YFSETQ. The CDR3 bases are TGCGCCAGCAGCTTATCCCCCCTGACAGGGGTCATCACTGAAGCTTTCTTT. Protein sequence: CASSLSPLTGVITEAFF.

The chain carries TRBV4-1 and TRBJ1-1; D gene uncertain. V lost 1 base and J lost 9, with 9 bases in between. The CDR3 runs to 12 residues. The germline V gene encodes CDR1 MGHRA and CDR2 YSYEKL. CDR3 amino acids: CASSQATTKAFF. The CDR3 region has the DNA TGCGCCAGCAGCCAAGCGACAACTAAAGCTTTCTTT.

CDR3 sequence reads: CASSPGQGNYGYTF. The CDR3 DNA follows: TGTGCCAGCAGCCCCGGACAGGGTAACTATGGCTACACCTTC. The V and J genes are TRBV11-2 and TRBJ1-2; the match to TRBD1 covers 8 bases. The CDR3 is made up of 14 amino acids. The germline V gene has CDR1 SGHAT and CDR2 FQNNGV. The junction had 3 bases not matched to a gene; V was cut back by 5 bases and J by 1 base.

In its sample, this clone was seen a few times. The chain couples TRBV19 to TRBJ1-2; D may be TRBD1 (5 bases). Germline CDR1 reads LNHDA; CDR2 reads SQIVND (reference sequence). The CDR3 extends over 14 amino acids. Trimming removed 7 bases from V and 2 bases from J, with 14 bases in between. CDR3 bases: TGTGCCAGTACCACAAGGGGCGGCAACTATGGCTACACCTTC. It yields the protein CASTTRGGNYGYTF.

This rearrangement joins TRBV9 to TRBJ2-7, with 7 positions matching TRBD2. V shed 3 bases, J shed 0 bases, and the junction held 3 bases outside the gene matches. Germline values: CDR1 SGDLS, CDR2 YYNGEE. This CDR3 comprises 14 residues. In nucleotides, the CDR3 is TGTGCCAGCAGCGAAGCGGGGAGCTCCTACGAGCAGTACTTC. Translating it yields CASSEAGSSYEQYF.

The chain employs TRBV4-2 and TRBJ1-3, with D uncertain. The CDR3 totals 16 residues. The V gene lost 4 bases and the J gene lost 0 bases, with 13 bases spanning the gap. The germline CDR1 and CDR2 sequences are LGHNA and YNFKEQ. CDR3 sequence reads: CASSPTEMISGNTIYF. In DNA form, the CDR3 reads TGTGCCAGCAGCCCAACAGAGATGATCTCTGGAAACACCATATATTTT.

This clone was detected only once. The gene calls are TRBV5-1 and TRBJ1-6; D is possibly TRBD1 (5 bases). CDR1 and CDR2 from the germline V gene are SGHRS and YFSETQ. V was cut by 0 bases and J by 8 bases, with 9 bases left in between. CDR3 length: 14 amino acids. The CDR3 DNA reads TGCGCCAGCAGCTTGGGACAGCTGGATTCACCCCTCCACTTT. Its protein is CASSLGQLDSPLHF.

This clone is a singleton in its sample. This rearrangement joins TRBV5-1 to TRBJ1-1, with D tentatively TRBD1 (6 bases). Trimming left V 0 bases short and J 2 bases short, with 11 bases between. Looked up from germline, CDR1 is SGHRS and CDR2 is YFSETQ. This CDR3 has 15 amino acids. CDR3 DNA: TGCGCCAGCAGCTTGGGGGGGACACCTAACACTGAAGCTTTCTTT. It is translated as CASSLGGTPNTEAFF.

The chain employs TRBV7-9 and TRBJ1-4; 8 bases align to TRBD1. CDR1 and CDR2 from the germline V gene are SEHNR and FQNEAQ (reference sequence). The CDR3 covers 14 residues. Losses at the gene ends were 3 bases for V and 8 bases for J; bases not matched to a gene: 5. The CDR3 region is CASSFRQGSEKLFF. The CDR3 bases are TGTGCCAGCAGCTTCAGACAGGGGAGCGAAAAACTGTTTTTT. The full variable domain, rest sourced from reference TRBV7-9 and TRBJ1-4, is DTGVSQNPRHKITKRGQNVTFRCDPISEHNRLYWYRQTLGQGPEFLTYFQNEAQLEKSRLLSDRFSAERPKGSFSTLEIQRTEQGDSAMYLCASSFRQGSEKLFFGSGTQLSVL.

This clone was detected once. The chain combines TRBV10-1 with TRBJ1-5; 11 bases fit TRBD1. Trimming took 0 bases from V and 3 from J; bases not matched to a gene: 10. CDR3 length: 19 residues. In germline, CDR1 is WNHNN, CDR2 SYGVQD (reference sequence). CDR3 region: CASSESGGQGARANQPQHF. As DNA, the CDR3 is TGCGCCAGCAGTGAGTCCGGCGGACAGGGGGCTCGGGCCAATCAGCCCCAGCATTTT.

The chain has TRBV7-2 and TRBJ1-5; weak D call: TRBD1 (6 bases). This CDR3 comprises 15 residues. V lost 6 bases and J 3 bases, leaving 15 bases between the germline ends. Germline lookup yields CDR1 SGHTA and CDR2 FQGNSA. CDR3 residues: CASRPTGTYNQPQHF. As DNA, the CDR3 is TGTGCCAGCAGGCCAACAGGGACCTACAATCAGCCCCAGCATTTT.

The chain joins TRBV7-3 to TRBJ2-2, with TRBD1 matching 9 bases. The germline gives CDR1 SGHTA, CDR2 FQGTGA. V gave up 3 bases and J gave up 6 bases; unmatched junction bases: 8. This CDR3 has 16 residues. The CDR3 loop is CASSFSGQGRAGELFF. The DNA for the CDR3 is TGTGCCAGCAGCTTTTCGGGACAGGGTCGGGCCGGGGAGCTGTTTTTT.

This chain uses TRBV28 with TRBJ1-5, with D tentatively TRBD1 (5 bases). The CDR3 is made up of 15 amino acids. CDR1 and CDR2 (germline): MDHEN, SYDVKM. With 4 bases removed from V and 3 bases from J, the gap between germline ends came to 13 bases. The CDR3 nucleotides read TGTGCCAGCAGTTCCCCTGGGGGGGACAATCAGCCCCAGCATTTT. It encodes CASSSPGGDNQPQHF.